The 24 T cell receptor beta chains presented below share a single source sample, sequenced in a study of cytomegalovirus exposure and HLA in healthy donors. 60 Vbeta and 13 Jbeta primers were used in PCR. This table comes from immunoSEQ multiplex PCR, and its TCRdb copy is limited to in-frame clones, with some not included. Here the sample spans more than 95,000 clones, 17% being singletons. The material sequenced was PBMCs. The receptors were sampled from a female donor in good health and CMV-seropositive.

The rearrangement joins TRBV9 to TRBJ2-7, with 12 bases identical to TRBD2. The CDR3 covers 18 residues. The V and J ends lost 0 bases and 3 bases, in that order; junction bases with no gene match: 10. CDR1 and CDR2 (germline): SGDLS, YYNGEE. CDR3 sequence reads: CASSVESGLAGDIYEQYF. The CDR3 region has the DNA TGTGCCAGCAGCGTAGAATCGGGACTAGCGGGCGACATCTACGAGCAGTACTTC.

This sequence joins TRBV2 and TRBJ2-3, with 10 positions matching TRBD2. CDR3 length: 16 residues. Germline CDR1 and CDR2: SNHLY and FYNNEI. Trimming cost V 3 bases and J 2 bases; bases outside gene matches: 5. CDR3 protein: CASSDSLAGDTDTQYF. The CDR3 bases are TGTGCCAGCAGTGATTCCCTAGCGGGAGACACAGATACGCAGTATTTT.

This clone was seen a few times. This chain joins TRBV27 and TRBJ2-7, with 9 nucleotides matching TRBD2. After removal of 5 bases from V and 2 bases from J, the junction contained 10 bases not matched to a gene. The CDR3 runs to 16 residues. Germline-derived CDR1 and CDR2 are MNHEY and SMNVEV (reference sequence). CDR3 coding DNA: TGTGCCAGCAGTCTCCCGGGACTAGCTCCCGCCTACGAGCAGTACTTC. Translated, it gives CASSLPGLAPAYEQYF.

To note about this clone: One end of the junction fails to match germline, which may point to a read error. V is TRBV25-1 and J is TRBJ2-1, with 9 bases that match TRBD1. CDR1 MGHDK and CDR2 SYGVNS come from the germline V gene. This CDR3 spans 16 amino acids. The DNA of the CDR3 is TGTGCCAGCAGTGATGGGCGACAGGGGGTCTACAATGGGCAGTTCTTC. It yields the protein CASSDGRQGVYNGQFF.

The V call is TRBV4-2, the J call TRBJ1-1; a weak D match, TRBD1 (5 bases). The germline V gene has CDR1 LGHNA and CDR2 YNFKEQ. Trimming removed 1 base from V and 5 bases from J, with 8 bases in between. The CDR3 length is 13 residues. The CDR3 protein is CASSQGKGTEAFF. The CDR3 DNA reads TGTGCCAGCAGCCAAGGCAAGGGGACTGAAGCTTTCTTT.

V and J are TRBV5-1 and TRBJ2-1; TRBD2 aligns across 13 bases. The CDR3 loop spans 16 amino acids. Germline V gene lookup returns CDR1 SGHRS and CDR2 YFSETQ. The J segment lost 5 bases and the V segment lost 3 bases, leaving 5 bases of the junction unmatched. The CDR3 nucleotides are TGCGCCAGCAGCTCCGGGACTAGCGGGGCCGACAATGAGCAGTTCTTC. It translates to CASSSGTSGADNEQFF.

Concerning this clone itself: One end of the junction does not line up with germline, which may come from a read error. The CDR3 coding sequence is TGTGCCAGCAACGTAAGGGGCCACACAGATACGCAGTATTTT. Translation: CASNVRGHTDTQYF. The chain links TRBV9 to TRBJ2-3, with a tentative D call TRBD1 (5 bases). The length of the CDR3 is 14 residues. Germline-derived CDR1 and CDR2 are SGDLS and YYNGEE.

J is TRBJ2-5 and V is TRBV27; 7 bases are a match to TRBD2. The germline gives CDR1 MNHEY, CDR2 SMNVEV (reference sequence). The CDR3 extends over 14 amino acids. V lost 2 bases and J lost 6; bases outside the gene matches: 6. The CDR3, as DNA: TGTGCCAGCAGTTTACGGCGGGGGAGGCAGACCCAGTACTTC. As protein: CASSLRRGRQTQYF.

The chain carries TRBV9 and TRBJ2-1, with 8 nucleotides matching TRBD2. Germline V gene sequence: CDR1 SGDLS, CDR2 YYNGEE. V lost 5 bases to trimming and J lost 4 bases; unmatched junction nucleotides: 5. The CDR3 length is 14 residues. The CDR3 coding sequence is TGTGCCAGCAGTCCGGCGGGGGGTTACAATGAGCAGTTCTTC. It translates to CASSPAGGYNEQFF.

This clone has just a few counts. The chain employs TRBV7-9 and TRBJ2-7; 8 nucleotides line up with TRBD1. J was trimmed by 3 bases and V by 3 bases; bases with no gene match: 4. The CDR3 has 14 residues. Germline CDR1 SEHNR, CDR2 FQNEAQ (reference sequence). DNA for the CDR3: TGTGCCAGCAGCTTGACAGGGGTTAACTACGAGCAGTACTTC. This sequence encodes CASSLTGVNYEQYF.

This chain links TRBV19 with TRBJ2-5; 8 nucleotides line up with TRBD2. Germline-derived CDR1 and CDR2 are LNHDA and SQIVND (reference sequence). This CDR3 is built from 12 residues. Trimming cost V 3 bases and J 9 bases; bases outside gene matches: 3. CDR3 bases: TGTGCCAGTAGTATGTTAGCGGGGTCCCAGTACTTC. Translating gives CASSMLAGSQYF.

This clone has only a few counts. The rearrangement links TRBV29-1 to TRBJ2-3, with TRBD2 matching over 10 bases. The CDR3 runs 17 residues. The J segment lost 0 bases and the V segment lost 4 bases, leaving 10 bases of the junction unmatched. Germline-derived CDR1 and CDR2 are SQVTM and ANQGSEA. CDR3 nucleotides: TGCAGCGTTGGCCTAGCGGGGGTGTATGCTAGCACAGATACGCAGTATTTT. This codes for CSVGLAGVYASTDTQYF.

In DNA form, the CDR3 reads TGTGCCAGCAGCGCGACGGGACAGGGTGCCTACAATGAGCAGTTCTTC. This gives the protein CASSATGQGAYNEQFF. The rearrangement uses TRBV9 and TRBJ2-1, with 9 bases aligning to TRBD1. The J segment lost 2 bases and the V segment lost 3 bases, leaving 6 bases of the junction unmatched. The CDR3 length is 16 residues. Looked up from germline, CDR1 is SGDLS and CDR2 is YYNGEE.

This clone was observed once. This chain joins TRBV19 and TRBJ1-5; 8 bases fit TRBD1. V lost 5 bases and J lost 6; bases outside the gene matches: 9. CDR1 is LNHDA, CDR2 SQIVND, per germline (reference sequence). CDR3 length: 15 residues. The CDR3 DNA is TGTGCCAGTAGTTCCCACCGGACAGGGTTTCAGCCCCAGCATTTT. Protein: CASSSHRTGFQPQHF.

This clone has just a few counts. This chain connects TRBV5-1 to TRBJ2-7, with 9 bases aligning to TRBD1. The germline gives CDR1 SGHRS, CDR2 YFSETQ. The CDR3 loop spans 12 amino acids. V lost 4 bases to trimming and J lost 5 bases; unmatched junction nucleotides: 1. As DNA, the CDR3 is TGCGCCAGCAGCCGGGACAGGGACGAGCAGTACTTC. Residues: CASSRDRDEQYF.

J is TRBJ2-7 and V is TRBV2, with 9 bases that match TRBD1. After removal of 0 bases from V and 9 bases from J, the junction contained 12 bases not matched to a gene. The length of the CDR3 is 16 residues. CDR1 is SNHLY and CDR2 is FYNNEI in the germline V gene. DNA for the CDR3: TGTGCCAGCAGTGAAGCACCAACAGGGGGCGCGGATTTGCAGTACTTC. This encodes CASSEAPTGGADLQYF.

CDR3 amino acids: CASSPVAGLVSTNEKLFF. CDR3 nucleotides: TGTGCCAGCTCACCTGTCGCAGGGTTGGTCTCGACTAATGAAAAACTGTTTTTT. V and J are TRBV18 and TRBJ1-4; D perhaps matches TRBD1 (5 bases). V lost 3 bases, J lost 2 bases, and 19 bases lay in between. Germline assignment: CDR1 KGHSH and CDR2 LQKENI. CDR3 length: 18 residues.

Only a few counts were recorded for this clone. The chain carries TRBV7-9 and TRBJ2-1; TRBD2 aligns across 9 bases. V lost 5 bases, J lost 2 bases, and 13 bases stayed unmatched. The CDR3 spans 18 residues. Germline CDR1 reads SEHNR; CDR2 reads FQNEAQ (reference sequence). CDR3 sequence reads: CASSRNFLAGKTYNEQFF. For the CDR3, the DNA is TGTGCCAGCAGCCGTAACTTTCTAGCGGGAAAAACCTACAATGAGCAGTTCTTC.

The sample holds a few counts of this clone. The chain combines TRBV5-6 with TRBJ1-1; TRBD1 matches 7 bases. The germline CDR1 and CDR2 sequences are SGHDT and YYEEEE. J lost 6 bases, V lost 1 base, and 0 bases had no gene match. The CDR3 sequence is 12 residues long. The chain's CDR3 is CASSLTGAEAFF. CDR3 sequence (DNA): TGTGCCAGCAGCTTGACAGGGGCTGAAGCTTTCTTT.

The rearrangement links TRBV10-3 to TRBJ1-2, with D possibly TRBD1 on 6 matching bases. Germline CDR1 ENHRY, CDR2 SYGVKD. The CDR3 extends over 14 amino acids. The V and J ends lost 3 bases and 8 bases respectively, with 16 bases between them. CDR3 nucleotide sequence: TGTGCCATCAGTGACAGGGGAACCTATGTAGGCTACACCTTC. It encodes CAISDRGTYVGYTF.

In this sample, this clone turned up once. The chain combines TRBV7-9 with TRBJ1-1, with TRBD1 identical over 8 bases. This CDR3 contains 14 residues. V shed 4 bases and J 11 bases; nucleotides not matched to a gene: 12. Germline CDR1 SEHNR, CDR2 FQNEAQ (reference sequence). The CDR3 region has the DNA TGTGCCAGCAGCTCGGACCTACAACAGGGGGGTGCTTTCTTT. It yields the protein CASSSDLQQGGAFF.

The rearrangement links TRBV4-1 to TRBJ2-1, with a possible D match to TRBD2 (7 bases). Deletions cut 1 base from V and 1 base from J, with 29 bases between. Germline assignment: CDR1 MGHRA and CDR2 YSYEKL. This CDR3 has 22 amino acids. The CDR3: CASSQARGLIPGGGGSYNEQFF. The CDR3, as DNA: TGCGCCAGCAGCCAAGCTCGCGGGCTAATCCCGGGGGGCGGGGGATCCTACAATGAGCAGTTCTTC.

The chain couples TRBV4-2 to TRBJ2-1; 9 bases match TRBD2. The ends lost 0 bases at V and 7 bases at J; junction bases unmatched: 13. Germline CDR1 reads LGHNA; CDR2 reads YNFKEQ. The CDR3 has 18 residues. For the CDR3, the DNA is TGTGCCAGCAGCCAAGAAAGTAGGACTAGCGTATATATGAATGAGCAGTTCTTC. Translation: CASSQESRTSVYMNEQFF.

The chain is built from TRBV11-2 and TRBJ1-2; D possibly corresponds to TRBD1 (5 bases). This CDR3 has 13 amino acids. Germline V lookup: CDR1 SGHAT, CDR2 FQNNGV. The ends were cut back, 5 bases at V and 6 bases at J, with 13 bases in the middle. For the CDR3, the DNA is TGTGCCAGCAGCCACCTTTTAGGGGATGGCTACACCTTC. Translating it yields CASSHLLGDGYTF.